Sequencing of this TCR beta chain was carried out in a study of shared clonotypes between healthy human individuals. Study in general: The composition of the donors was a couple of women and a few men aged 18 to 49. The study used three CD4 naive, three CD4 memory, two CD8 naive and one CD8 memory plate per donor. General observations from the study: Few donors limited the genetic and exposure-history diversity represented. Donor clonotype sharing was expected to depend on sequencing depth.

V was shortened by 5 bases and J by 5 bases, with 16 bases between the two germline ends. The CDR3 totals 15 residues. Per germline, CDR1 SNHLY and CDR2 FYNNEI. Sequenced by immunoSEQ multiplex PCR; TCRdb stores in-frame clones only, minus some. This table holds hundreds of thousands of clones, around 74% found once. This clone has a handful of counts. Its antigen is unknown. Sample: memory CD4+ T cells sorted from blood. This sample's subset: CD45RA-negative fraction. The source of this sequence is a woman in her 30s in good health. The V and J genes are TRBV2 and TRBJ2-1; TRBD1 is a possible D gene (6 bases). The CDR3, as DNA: TGTGCCAGCAGTTTTACAGGGTACCTCAACAATGAGCAGTTCTTC. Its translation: CASSFTGYLNNEQFF.